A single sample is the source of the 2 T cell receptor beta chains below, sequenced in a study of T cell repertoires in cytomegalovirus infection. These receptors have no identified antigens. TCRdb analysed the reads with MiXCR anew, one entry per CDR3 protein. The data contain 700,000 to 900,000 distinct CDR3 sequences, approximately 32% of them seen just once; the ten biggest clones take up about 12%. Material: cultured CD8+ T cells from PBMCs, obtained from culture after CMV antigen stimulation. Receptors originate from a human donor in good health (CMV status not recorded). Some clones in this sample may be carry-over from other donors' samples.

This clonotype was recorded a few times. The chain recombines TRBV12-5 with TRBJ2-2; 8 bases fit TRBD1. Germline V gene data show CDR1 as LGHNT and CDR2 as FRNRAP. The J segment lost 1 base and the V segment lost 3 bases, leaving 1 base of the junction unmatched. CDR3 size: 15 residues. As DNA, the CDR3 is TGTGCTAGTGGTTTAGGGACAGGGAACACCGGGGAGCTGTTTTTT. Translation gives CASGLGTGNTGELFF.

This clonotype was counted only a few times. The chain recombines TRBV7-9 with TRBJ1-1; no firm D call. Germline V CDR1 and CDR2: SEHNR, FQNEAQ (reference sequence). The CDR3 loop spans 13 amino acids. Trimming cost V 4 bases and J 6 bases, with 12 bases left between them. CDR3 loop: CASSSANSSEAFF. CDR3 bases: TGTGCCAGCAGCTCGGCCAACTCTTCTGAAGCTTTCTTT.